Listed below are T cell receptor beta chains from one sample, sequenced in a study of T cells in Graves' hyperthyroidism and ophthalmopathy. In TCRdb, the multiplex PCR reads were re-called with MiXCR into one record per CDR3 protein. The table lists approximately 400,000 distinct CDR3 sequences, about 18% of them singletons. Sequencing used blood. All receptors come from a woman between 18 and 30 years old with Graves' hyperthyroidism. CDR3s include the opening cysteine and the closing phenylalanine or tryptophan. The order of the fields is J gene, D gene, clone size, V gene, CDR3 DNA, CDR3 protein. A D gene is named only where the DNA matches it firmly. Size values are once, few and many counts, or a class for expanded clones, and some rows have none.

TRBJ2-7,NA,NA,TRBV2,TGTGCCAGCAGGGATGTAGGACCTTACGAGCAGTACTTC,CASRDVGPYEQYF
TRBJ2-7,NA,NA,TRBV10-3,TGTGCCATCGGCCGTACAAAGTTCGAGCAGTACTTC,CAIGRTKFEQYF
TRBJ1-1,NA,many,TRBV2,TGTGCCAGTGTACTGGACACTGAAGCTTTCTTT,CASVLDTEAFF
TRBJ1-2,NA,NA,TRBV12-3/TRBV12-4,TGTGCCAGCCTGGGGGTTCGGGGCTACACCTTC,CASLGVRGYTF
TRBJ1-1,NA,many,TRBV6-4,TGTGCCAGCAGTCAGGGGATCGGAAACACTGAAGCTTTCTTT,CASSQGIGNTEAFF
TRBJ1-3,TRBD1,few,TRBV5-1,TGCGCCAGCAGCTCGGGACAGACGGCTAATTCTGGAAACACCATATATTTT,CASSSGQTANSGNTIYF
TRBJ1-2,TRBD1,many,TRBV6-5,TGTGCCAGTGGGGACAGCCCCTATGGCTACACCTTC,CASGDSPYGYTF
TRBJ2-2,NA,many,TRBV12-3/TRBV12-4,TGTGCCAGCAGTTGGGGCAGGGTGAGCACCGGGGAGCTGTTTTTT,CASSWGRVSTGELFF
TRBJ1-1,NA,many,TRBV9,TGTGCCAGCAGCGTAGAGGGACGGGACACTGAAGCTTTCTTT,CASSVEGRDTEAFF
TRBJ1-1,NA,many,TRBV28,TGTGCCAGCAGCCTTATAGATACTGAAGCTTTCTTT,CASSLIDTEAFF
TRBJ2-5,TRBD2,many,TRBV4-2,TGTGCCAGCAGCCCCCTGTCAGGACTAGGGGAGACCCAGTACTTC,CASSPLSGLGETQYF
TRBJ2-5,NA,many,TRBV20-1,TGCAGTGCTAGCGGCGGGCAAAGAAGACAAGAGACCCAGTACTTC,CSASGGQRRQETQYF
TRBJ1-6,TRBD1,many,TRBV6-5,TGTGCCAGCAAATCGACAGGGACTTCACCCCTCCACTTT,CASKSTGTSPLHF
TRBJ1-5,NA,many,TRBV27,TGTGCCAGCAGTTCCAGGATTACCAATCAGCCCCAGCATTTT,CASSSRITNQPQHF
TRBJ2-7,NA,many,TRBV5-1,TGCGCCAGCAATCCGGGTTTAAGCTCCTACGAGCAGTACTTC,CASNPGLSSYEQYF
TRBJ1-1,NA,few,TRBV4-1,TGCGCCAGCAGCCAAGCGGGGCCCCTAAAAGACATTGAAGCTTTCTTT,CASSQAGPLKDIEAFF
TRBJ1-6,NA,NA,TRBV6-1,TGTGCCAGCAGTGAAGGCAGAAGTCGGGCAGGGAGATCACCCCTCCACTTT,CASSEGRSRAGRSPLHF
TRBJ1-1,NA,many,TRBV6-1,TGTGCCAGTATAAAATCCTTCATGAACACTGAAGCTTTCTTT,CASIKSFMNTEAFF
TRBJ1-2,TRBD1,many,TRBV15,TGTGCCAGCCGGACAGGGCGGACCATTTATGGCTACACCTTC,CASRTGRTIYGYTF
TRBJ1-5,NA,many,TRBV12-3/TRBV12-4,TGTGCCAGCAGTTTAGACGACAAGACCCAGCATTTT,CASSLDDKTQHF
TRBJ2-4,TRBD2,many,TRBV28,TGTGCCAGCAGTCCCTCTCGACGGGGGGGGCCGGTCCGAGCCAAAAACATTCAGTACTTC,CASSPSRRGGPVRAKNIQYF
TRBJ1-2,NA,many,TRBV12-3/TRBV12-4,TGTGCCAGCAGTCCCATCCGAAGACCGATTAACTATGGCTACACCTTC,CASSPIRRPINYGYTF
TRBJ1-1,NA,many,TRBV12-3/TRBV12-4,TGTGCCAGTAAAACCAGGCGGGGGAACACTGAAGCTTTCTTT,CASKTRRGNTEAFF
TRBJ2-5,TRBD2,many,TRBV24-1,TGTGCCACTGCGCCGGGGAGGGGTGGAACCCAGTACTTC,CATAPGRGGTQYF